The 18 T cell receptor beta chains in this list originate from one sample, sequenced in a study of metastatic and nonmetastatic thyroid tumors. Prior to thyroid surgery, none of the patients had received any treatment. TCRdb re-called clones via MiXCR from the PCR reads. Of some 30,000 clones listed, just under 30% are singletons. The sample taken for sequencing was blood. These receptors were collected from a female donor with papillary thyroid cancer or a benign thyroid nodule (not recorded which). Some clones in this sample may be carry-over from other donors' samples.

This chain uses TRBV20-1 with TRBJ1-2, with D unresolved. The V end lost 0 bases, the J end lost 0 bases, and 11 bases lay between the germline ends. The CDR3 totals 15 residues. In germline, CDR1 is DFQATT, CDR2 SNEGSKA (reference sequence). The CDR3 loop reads CSARDSAHTNYGYTF. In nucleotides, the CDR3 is TGCAGTGCTAGAGATTCGGCACATACTAACTATGGCTACACCTTC.

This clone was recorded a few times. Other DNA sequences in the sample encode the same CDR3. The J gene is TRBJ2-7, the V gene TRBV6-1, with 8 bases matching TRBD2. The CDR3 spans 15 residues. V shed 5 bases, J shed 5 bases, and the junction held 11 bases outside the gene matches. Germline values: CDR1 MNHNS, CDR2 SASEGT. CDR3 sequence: CASSSGLAGGHEQYF. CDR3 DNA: TGTGCCAGCAGTTCAGGACTGGCGGGAGGTCACGAGCAGTACTTC.

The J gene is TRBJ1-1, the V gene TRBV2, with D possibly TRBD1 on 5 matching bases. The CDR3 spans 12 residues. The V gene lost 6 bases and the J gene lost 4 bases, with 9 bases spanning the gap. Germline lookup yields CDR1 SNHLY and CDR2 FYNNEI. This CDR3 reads CASSRQGTEAFF. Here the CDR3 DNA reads TGTGCCAGCAGCAGGCAGGGCACTGAAGCTTTCTTT. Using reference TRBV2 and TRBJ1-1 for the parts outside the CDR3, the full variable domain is EPEVTQTPSHQVTQMGQEVILRCVPISNHLYFYWYRQILGQKVEFLVSFYNNEISEKSEIFDDQFSVERPDGSNFTLKIRSTKLEDSAMYFCASSRQGTEAFFGQGTRLTVV.

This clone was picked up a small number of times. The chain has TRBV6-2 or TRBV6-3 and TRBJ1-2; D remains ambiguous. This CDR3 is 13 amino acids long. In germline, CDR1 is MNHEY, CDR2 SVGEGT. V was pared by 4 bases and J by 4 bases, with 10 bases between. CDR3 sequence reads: CASSSPMGYGYTF. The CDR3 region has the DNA TGTGCCAGCAGTTCCCCGATGGGCTATGGCTACACCTTC.

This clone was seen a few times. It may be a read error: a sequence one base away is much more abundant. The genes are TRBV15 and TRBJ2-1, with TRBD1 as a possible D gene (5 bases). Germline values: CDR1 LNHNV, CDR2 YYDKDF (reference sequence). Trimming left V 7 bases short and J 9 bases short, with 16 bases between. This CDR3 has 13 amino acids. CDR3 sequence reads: CATNSLQVREQFF. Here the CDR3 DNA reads TGTGCCACCAACAGCCTACAGGTCCGTGAGCAGTTCTTC.

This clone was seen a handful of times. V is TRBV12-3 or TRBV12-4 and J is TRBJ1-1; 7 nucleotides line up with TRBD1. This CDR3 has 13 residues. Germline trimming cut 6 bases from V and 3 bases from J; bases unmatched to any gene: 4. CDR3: CASSRDSDTEAFF. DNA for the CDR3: TGTGCCAGCAGCCGGGACAGCGACACTGAAGCTTTCTTT.

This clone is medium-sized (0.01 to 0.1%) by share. DNA of the CDR3: TGTGCCAGCATCCGAGCCCCGACAGGGTACGAGCAGTACTTC. It translates to CASIRAPTGYEQYF. V and J are TRBV7-8 and TRBJ2-7, with 7 bases matching TRBD1. The CDR3 length is 14 residues. V shed 7 bases and J 4 bases; nucleotides not matched to a gene: 10. CDR1 is SGHVS, CDR2 FQNEAQ, per germline.

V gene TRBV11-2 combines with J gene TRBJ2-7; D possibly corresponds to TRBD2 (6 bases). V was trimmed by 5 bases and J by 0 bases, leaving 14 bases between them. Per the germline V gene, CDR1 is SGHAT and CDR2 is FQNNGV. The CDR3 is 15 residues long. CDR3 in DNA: TGTGCCAGCAGCCGCGTTGCGGGGTCCTCCTACGAGCAGTACTTC. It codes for CASSRVAGSSYEQYF.

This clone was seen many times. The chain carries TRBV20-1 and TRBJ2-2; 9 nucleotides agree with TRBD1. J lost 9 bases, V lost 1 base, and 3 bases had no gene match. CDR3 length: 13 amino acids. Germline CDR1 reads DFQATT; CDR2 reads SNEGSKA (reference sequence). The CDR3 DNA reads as TGCAGTGCTAGAGGACAGGGGGTCAGGGAGCTGTTTTTT. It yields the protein CSARGQGVRELFF.

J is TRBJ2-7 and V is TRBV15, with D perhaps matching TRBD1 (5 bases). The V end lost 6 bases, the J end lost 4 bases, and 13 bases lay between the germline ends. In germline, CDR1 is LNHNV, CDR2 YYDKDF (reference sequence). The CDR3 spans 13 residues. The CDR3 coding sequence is TGTGCCACCAGGGACACCTCGGGTTACGAGCAGTACTTC. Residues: CATRDTSGYEQYF. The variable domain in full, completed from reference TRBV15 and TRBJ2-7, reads DAMVIQNPRYQVTQFGKPVTLSCSQTLNHNVMYWYQQKSSQAPKLLFHYYDKDFNNEADTPDNFQSRRPNTSFCFLDIRSPGLGDTAMYLCATRDTSGYEQYFGPGTRLTVT.

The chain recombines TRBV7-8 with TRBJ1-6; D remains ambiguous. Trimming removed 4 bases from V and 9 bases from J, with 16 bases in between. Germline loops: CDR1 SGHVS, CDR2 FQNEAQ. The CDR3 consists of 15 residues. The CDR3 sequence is CASSSVTSMGSPLHF. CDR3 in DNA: TGTGCCAGCAGCTCGGTGACCTCGATGGGTTCACCCCTCCACTTT.

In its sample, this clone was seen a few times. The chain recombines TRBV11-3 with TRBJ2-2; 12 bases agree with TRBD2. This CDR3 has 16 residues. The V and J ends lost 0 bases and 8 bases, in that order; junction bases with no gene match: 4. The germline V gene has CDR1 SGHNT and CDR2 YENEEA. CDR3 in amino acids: CASSLDGLAGTGELFF. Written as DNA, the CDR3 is TGTGCCAGCAGCTTAGACGGACTAGCGGGAACGGGGGAGCTGTTTTTT.

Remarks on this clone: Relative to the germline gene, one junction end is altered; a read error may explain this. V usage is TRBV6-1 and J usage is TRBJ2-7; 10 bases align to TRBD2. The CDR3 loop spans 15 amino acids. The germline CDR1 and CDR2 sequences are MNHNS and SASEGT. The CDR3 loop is CACSEVLAGAHVQYF. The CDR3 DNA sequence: TGTGCCTGCAGTGAAGTCCTAGCGGGAGCACACGTGCAGTACTTC.

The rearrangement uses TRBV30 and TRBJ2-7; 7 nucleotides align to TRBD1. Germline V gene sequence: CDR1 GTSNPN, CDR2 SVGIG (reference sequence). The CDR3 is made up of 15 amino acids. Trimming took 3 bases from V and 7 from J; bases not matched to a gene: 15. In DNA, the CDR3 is TGTGCCTGGAGGAAACAGGGGTCTTTTGTTGGGGAGCAGTACTTC. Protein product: CAWRKQGSFVGEQYF.

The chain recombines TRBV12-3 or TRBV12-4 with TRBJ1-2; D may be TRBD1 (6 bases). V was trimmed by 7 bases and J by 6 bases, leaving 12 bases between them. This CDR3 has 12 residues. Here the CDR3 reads CASTQGRDGYTF. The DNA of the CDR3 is TGTGCCAGCACGCAGGGGCGCGATGGCTACACCTTC.

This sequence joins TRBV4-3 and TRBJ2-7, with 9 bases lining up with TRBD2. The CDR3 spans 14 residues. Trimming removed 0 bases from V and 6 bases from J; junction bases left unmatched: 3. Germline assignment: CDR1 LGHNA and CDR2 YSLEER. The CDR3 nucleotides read TGCGCCAGCAGCCAAGAGGCGGGAGGGCGCGAGCAGTACTTC. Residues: CASSQEAGGREQYF.

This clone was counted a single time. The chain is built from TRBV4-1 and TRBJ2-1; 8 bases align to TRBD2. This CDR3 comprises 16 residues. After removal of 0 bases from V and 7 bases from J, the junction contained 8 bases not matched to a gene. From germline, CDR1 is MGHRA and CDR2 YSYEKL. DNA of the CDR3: TGCGCCAGCAGCCAAGAGCAAGCGGGAGCTTTAAATGAGCAGTTCTTC. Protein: CASSQEQAGALNEQFF.

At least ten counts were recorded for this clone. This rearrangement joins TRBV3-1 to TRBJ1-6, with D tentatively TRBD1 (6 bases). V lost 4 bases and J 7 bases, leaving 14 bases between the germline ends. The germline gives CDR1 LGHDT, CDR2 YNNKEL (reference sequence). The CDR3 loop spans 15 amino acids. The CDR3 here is CASSPGGGYNSPLHF. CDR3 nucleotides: TGTGCCAGCAGCCCCGGCGGGGGCTACAATTCACCCCTCCACTTT.